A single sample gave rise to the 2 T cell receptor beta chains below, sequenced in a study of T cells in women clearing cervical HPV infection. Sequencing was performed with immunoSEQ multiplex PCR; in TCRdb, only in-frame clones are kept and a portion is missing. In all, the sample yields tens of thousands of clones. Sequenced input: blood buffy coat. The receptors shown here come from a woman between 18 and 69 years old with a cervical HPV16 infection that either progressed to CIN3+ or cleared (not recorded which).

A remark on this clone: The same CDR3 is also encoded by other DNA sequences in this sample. The part of the CDR3 DNA that was read is TGTGCCAGTAGTATCACCCGAGGCGGGGACAATGAG. Protein: CASSITRGGDNE. The entire CDR3 is CASSITRGGDNEQFF. The chain recombines TRBV19 with TRBJ2-1, with D perhaps TRBD2 (6 bases). Read coverage stops 3 residues before the CDR3 terminus; the germline J gene supplies the remainder. The length of the CDR3 is 15 residues. Germline CDR1 and CDR2: LNHDA and SQIVND (reference sequence). The V end was cut by 3 bases, the J end by 5 bases, with 14 bases between.

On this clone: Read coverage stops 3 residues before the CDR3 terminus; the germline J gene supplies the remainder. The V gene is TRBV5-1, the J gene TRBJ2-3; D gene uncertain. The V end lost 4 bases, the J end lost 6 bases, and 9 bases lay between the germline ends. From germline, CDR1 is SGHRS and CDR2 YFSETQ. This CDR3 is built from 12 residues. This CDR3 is CASSLYTDTQYF. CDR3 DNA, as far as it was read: TGCGCCAGCAGCCTCTATACGGATACG.